The following is a T cell receptor beta chain sequence with its context. Its target is unknown. Trimming took off 7 bases at V and 0 bases at J, with 23 bases between the two ends. This CDR3 has 19 residues. Germline lookup yields CDR1 SGHRS and CDR2 YFSETQ. The data were produced by immunoSEQ multiplex PCR, yet TCRdb's version contains in-frame clones alone and is incomplete. The data hold roughly 75,000 clones, with roughly nine tenths observed a single time. The sample belongs to a study of graft-versus-host responses after intestinal transplantation. Study in general: The recipients all started with anti-thymocyte globulin induction and then took tacrolimus and steroids for 3 to 4 years.

Study outcomes and limitations: There was an association between peak levels of circulating GvH clones and early post-transplant HvG declines. GvH clones surfaced in recipient marrow, some emerging earlier in ileum or blood.

V and J are TRBV5-1 and TRBJ1-6, with D possibly being TRBD1 (5 bases). Specimen: unstimulated CD4+ T cells sorted from spleen or lymph node cells, collected before intestinal transplant. The receptor's source is a human donor who received an intestinal transplant. The CDR3, as DNA: TGCGCCAGCTTAGGGGATCGGCTCCGACTTAGCTCCTATAATTCACCCCTCCACTTT. This sequence encodes CASLGDRLRLSSYNSPLHF.